Only a few counts were recorded for the clone carrying this TCR beta chain. The CDR3 runs 13 residues. Germline CDR1 and CDR2: MNHEY and SMNVEV (reference sequence). The ends were cut back, 2 bases at V and 6 bases at J, with 8 bases in the middle. The sample originates from a study of patients and donors after allogeneic stem cell transplantation. One entry per CDR3 protein results from TCRdb running MiXCR on the RT-PCR reads. In the table there are around 150,000 distinct CDR3 sequences, approximately 31% of which are singletons. The chain uses TRBV27 and TRBJ2-1; D remains ambiguous. The sequenced sample consisted of blood, either unsorted or a sorted T cell fraction (not recorded which). This receptor was taken from a human donor who was either an allogeneic HSCT recipient or a stem cell or donor lymphocyte infusion donor (not recorded which). It is not recorded whose cells these are; they may come from a transplant donor. CDR3 loop: CASSLGPPNEQFF. The CDR3 DNA follows: TGTGCCAGCAGTTTAGGGCCCCCCAATGAGCAGTTCTTC.